One TCR beta chain is described in this entry. Antigen: not known. The data were obtained in a study of T-cell memory formation after mild COVID-19. In TCRdb, the 5' RACE reads were re-called with MiXCR into one record per CDR3 protein. Among some 250,000 distinct CDR3 sequences, roughly a tenth were seen once, and the ten largest hold more than 20%. With 4 bases clipped from V and 7 bases from J, the junction kept 6 bases outside the gene matches. This CDR3 has 14 amino acids. CDR1 and CDR2 from the germline V gene are LGHDT and YNNKEL (reference sequence). Study findings and constraints: Day 15 to 85 contractors were CD4/CD8 balanced; later expanders leaned CD4+. Shrinking CD4+ clones resided mostly in CM and EM, and CD8+ ones in EMRA.

This sequence joins TRBV3-1 and TRBJ2-1; TRBD2 matches 8 bases. The receptor was isolated from a man in his late teens or twenties who had mild COVID-19 (a few samples of this study predate the infection). Cell type and time point are not known. Sample: PBMCs or a T cell subset sorted from them (not recorded which). The CDR3 loop is CASSRSGGGNEQFF. Here the CDR3 DNA reads TGTGCCAGCAGCCGAAGCGGGGGCGGGAATGAGCAGTTCTTC.